These 32 T cell receptor beta chains were sequenced from one sample in a study of post-analysis software for immune sequencing data. Researchers reported that TCR beta cDNA libraries carried unique molecular identifiers. Each CDR3 protein gets one entry after TCRdb re-called the PCR reads with MiXCR. The repertoire holds about 460,000 distinct CDR3 sequences, with roughly 46% as singletons. These receptors have no identified antigens. Broader study findings: Controls showed lower frequencies than patients for four to six TRBV segments, and TRBV5-6, TRBV5-1 and TRBV20-1 were among these.

Sequencing was carried out using blood. The receptors stem from a girl aged 5-17 years with multiple sclerosis.

The chain joins TRBV4-1 to TRBJ2-3, with 13 bases matching TRBD2. With 1 base clipped from V and 4 bases from J, the junction kept 2 bases outside the gene matches. The CDR3 runs 16 residues. Germline CDR1 reads MGHRA; CDR2 reads YSYEKL. In nucleotides, the CDR3 is TGCGCCAGCAGCCAAGTAACTAGCGGGAGGGCAGATACGCAGTATTTT. Its protein product is CASSQVTSGRADTQYF.

This chain links TRBV7-3 with TRBJ2-5; 8 bases fit TRBD1. The CDR3 spans 15 residues. Germline V gene lookup returns CDR1 SGHTA and CDR2 FQGTGA. Losses at the gene ends were 0 bases for V and 11 bases for J; bases not matched to a gene: 11. The CDR3 reads CASSLTPGTGAEQYF. The CDR3 bases are TGTGCCAGCAGCTTAACGCCCGGGACAGGTGCGGAGCAGTACTTC.

The V and J genes are TRBV28 and TRBJ1-4, with 10 bases identical to TRBD1. CDR3 length: 15 residues. Germline assignment: CDR1 MDHEN and CDR2 SYDVKM. The V segment lost 5 bases and the J segment 7 bases; nucleotides outside the gene matches: 7. CDR3 residues: CASSPGGTGVEKLFF. The CDR3 DNA follows: TGTGCCAGCAGTCCTGGGGGGACAGGGGTTGAAAAACTGTTTTTT.

The sample holds a few counts of this clonotype. V is TRBV20-1 and J is TRBJ1-2, with TRBD1 as a possible D gene (6 bases). V lost 0 bases, J lost 1 base, and 12 bases lay in between. This CDR3 comprises 15 residues. The germline CDR1 and CDR2 sequences are DFQATT and SNEGSKA (reference sequence). The CDR3 reads CSARDRTALNYGYTF. CDR3 DNA sequence: TGCAGTGCTAGAGACCGGACAGCCCTTAACTATGGCTACACCTTC.

The chain carries TRBV29-1 and TRBJ2-5; D is uncertain. The CDR3 runs 13 residues. In germline, CDR1 is SQVTM, CDR2 ANQGSEA. V shed 3 bases and J shed 5 bases, with 13 bases lying between them. In nucleotides, the CDR3 is TGCAGCGTTGATTTGGGGATGGAGGAGACCCAGTACTTC. It codes for CSVDLGMEETQYF.

This clonotype appeared a few times. The V and J genes are TRBV7-3 and TRBJ2-7; D could derive from TRBD1 or TRBD2 (5 bases each). Trimming took 5 bases from V and 2 from J, leaving 16 bases between them. This CDR3 spans 15 amino acids. CDR1 SGHTA and CDR2 FQGTGA come from the germline V gene. CDR3 protein: CASSPAPGQAYEQYF. In DNA, the CDR3 is TGTGCCAGCAGCCCGGCGCCGGGGCAGGCCTACGAGCAGTACTTC.

The chain combines TRBV27 with TRBJ2-5; D may be TRBD1 (6 bases). Judging by the DNA end, TRBJ2-7 fits better; the J call may be wrong. The germline CDR1 and CDR2 sequences are MNHEY and SMNVEV (reference sequence). This CDR3 has 15 amino acids. The CDR3 reads CASSLIGDNTYEQYF. Written as DNA, the CDR3 is TGTGCCAGCAGTCTGATAGGGGACAACACCTACGAGCAGTACTTC.

The chain combines TRBV7-2 with TRBJ1-1; D remains ambiguous. Germline V gene data show CDR1 as SGHTA and CDR2 as FQGNSA. CDR3 size: 14 residues. The ends were cut back, 4 bases at V and 1 base at J, with 10 bases in the middle. CDR3 residues: CASSSRTGNTEAFF. Written as DNA, the CDR3 is TGTGCCAGCAGCTCCCGGACGGGGAACACTGAAGCTTTCTTT.

This chain links TRBV7-3 with TRBJ2-3; 8 bases are shared with TRBD2. The trim removed 5 bases at V and 4 bases at J, leaving 8 bases unmatched. Germline loops: CDR1 SGHTA, CDR2 FQGTGA. The CDR3 runs 15 residues. The DNA for the CDR3 is TGTGCCAGCAGCAGCACTAGCGGCGAGGCAGATACGCAGTATTTT. The encoded protein is CASSSTSGEADTQYF.

The V and J genes are TRBV12-3 or TRBV12-4 and TRBJ2-1, with D perhaps TRBD2 (5 bases). The length of the CDR3 is 15 residues. With 5 bases removed from V and 0 bases from J, the gap between germline ends came to 11 bases. This CDR3 is CASSPTAASYNEQFF. DNA for the CDR3: TGTGCCAGCAGTCCAACAGCGGCCTCCTACAATGAGCAGTTCTTC.

The chain is built from TRBV7-8 and TRBJ2-7, with D uncertain. V shed 1 base and J shed 3 bases, with 7 bases lying between them. Looked up from germline, CDR1 is SGHVS and CDR2 is FQNEAQ. The CDR3 extends over 13 amino acids. CDR3 sequence reads: CASSLEVNYEQYF. DNA of the CDR3: TGTGCCAGCAGCTTAGAGGTAAACTACGAGCAGTACTTC.

The CDR3 is CASSTGRNYGYTF. DNA of the CDR3: TGTGCCAGCTCGACAGGCCGTAACTATGGCTACACCTTC. The chain couples TRBV12-3 or TRBV12-4 to TRBJ1-2; a weak D match, TRBD1 (6 bases). The CDR3 loop spans 13 amino acids. V lost 8 bases and J 1 base, leaving 11 bases between the germline ends.

This sequence joins TRBV25-1 and TRBJ2-1; 8 positions match TRBD2. The trim removed 1 base at V and 0 bases at J, leaving 5 bases unmatched. Germline CDR1 reads MGHDK; CDR2 reads SYGVNS. The CDR3 length is 17 residues. CDR3 region: CASSEWSSGISYNEQFF. The CDR3 coding sequence is TGTGCCAGCAGTGAATGGAGTAGCGGGATCTCCTACAATGAGCAGTTCTTC.

Remarks on this clonotype: A read error may explain this, as a much larger clone is one base away. This chain uses TRBV7-2 with TRBJ2-7; TRBD2 aligns across 10 bases. The J call may be faulty, since TRBJ2-5 better matches the DNA end. Germline assignment: CDR1 SGHTA and CDR2 FQGNSA. This CDR3 has 14 amino acids. The CDR3 sequence is CASSPRTSGETQYF. CDR3 bases: TGTGCCAGCAGCCCAAGGACTAGCGGAGAGACCCAGTACTTC.

The V and J genes are TRBV4-3 and TRBJ2-3; 10 bases agree with TRBD2. V shed 3 bases and J 0 bases; nucleotides not matched to a gene: 3. The CDR3 has 16 amino acids. Germline lookup yields CDR1 LGHNA and CDR2 YSLEER. DNA of the CDR3: TGCGCCAGCAGCCAGGTAGCGGGAGGCAGCACAGATACGCAGTATTTT. This translates into CASSQVAGGSTDTQYF.

The chain links TRBV6-5 to TRBJ1-2; TRBD1 might be the D (5 bases). V gave up 5 bases and J gave up 8 bases, with 9 bases separating them. CDR1 is MNHEY, CDR2 SVGAGI, per germline. The CDR3 runs to 11 residues. CDR3 coding DNA: TGTGCCAGCAGTGAAGGGGTAGGCTACACCTTC. Its translation: CASSEGVGYTF.

This clonotype has a handful of counts. This rearrangement joins TRBV9 to TRBJ2-1; TRBD2 matches at 8 bases. Germline loops: CDR1 SGDLS, CDR2 YYNGEE. J was trimmed by 2 bases and V by 0 bases; bases with no gene match: 4. This CDR3 region has 16 residues. The CDR3 nucleotides read TGTGCCAGCAGCGTAGGTAGCGGGACCGCCTACAATGAGCAGTTCTTC. It translates to CASSVGSGTAYNEQFF.

This clonotype came up a few times. V and J are TRBV20-1 and TRBJ2-7; 10 nucleotides align to TRBD2. The CDR3 has 15 amino acids. Trimming took 0 bases from V and 3 from J; bases not matched to a gene: 5. Germline CDR1 is DFQATT and CDR2 is SNEGSKA (reference sequence). For the CDR3, the DNA is TGCAGTGCTAGAGATTCTAGCGGGAGACTCTACGAGCAGTACTTC. Its translation: CSARDSSGRLYEQYF.

This clonotype was seen only a few times. This chain links TRBV29-1 with TRBJ2-3; D possibly corresponds to TRBD2 (5 bases). V was pared by 4 bases and J by 3 bases, with 17 bases between. The CDR3 consists of 15 residues. Germline CDR1 is SQVTM and CDR2 is ANQGSEA. In nucleotides, the CDR3 is TGCAGCGTTGCCCCAATGGAGGCAGCTACAGATACGCAGTATTTT. Protein: CSVAPMEAATDTQYF.

This chain connects TRBV27 to TRBJ2-1; 8 bases map to TRBD2. The CDR3 covers 19 residues. V dropped 1 base and J dropped 5; count of bases not matched to a gene: 16. In germline, CDR1 is MNHEY, CDR2 SMNVEV (reference sequence). In nucleotides, the CDR3 is TGTGCCAGCAGTTTATTCTTAGATGTGGTGGGCGGGAGGAACAATGAGCAGTTCTTC. This gives the protein CASSLFLDVVGGRNNEQFF.

This clonotype showed up just a few times. The chain combines TRBV11-2 with TRBJ2-3; TRBD1 aligns across 9 bases. The J segment lost 5 bases and the V segment lost 2 bases, leaving 14 bases of the junction unmatched. The CDR3 totals 18 residues. Germline loops: CDR1 SGHAT, CDR2 FQNNGV. The CDR3 sequence: CASSLSGLLGQGKDTQYF. The CDR3, as DNA: TGTGCCAGCAGCTTATCAGGTCTATTGGGACAGGGCAAAGATACGCAGTATTTT.

The genes are TRBV7-3 and TRBJ2-5, with a tentative D call TRBD2 (5 bases). Deletions cut 1 base from V and 2 bases from J, with 14 bases between. Germline CDR1 is SGHTA and CDR2 is FQGTGA. The CDR3 has 16 residues. The CDR3 DNA reads as TGTGCCAGCAGCTTAAGTGGGAGTACCTATCAAGAGACCCAGTACTTC. Amino acid sequence: CASSLSGSTYQETQYF.

This clonotype was counted between two and nine times. This chain links TRBV20-1 with TRBJ2-3; 7 positions match TRBD1. The germline gives CDR1 DFQATT, CDR2 SNEGSKA (reference sequence). The CDR3 is 12 residues long. J gave up 5 bases and V 6 bases, and 5 bases lay outside the gene matches. The CDR3 sequence is CSARNRGDTQYF. The CDR3 coding sequence is TGCAGTGCGCGAAACAGGGGAGATACGCAGTATTTT.

The J gene is TRBJ2-1, the V gene TRBV6-1; 9 bases agree with TRBD1. Trimming cost V 10 bases and J 7 bases; bases outside gene matches: 5. Germline CDR1 reads MNHNS; CDR2 reads SASEGT. This CDR3 contains 12 residues. This CDR3 is CATQGTGNEQFF. The CDR3 DNA sequence: TGTGCCACCCAGGGGACAGGGAATGAGCAGTTCTTC.

Only a few counts were recorded for this clonotype. V gene TRBV29-1 combines with J gene TRBJ2-3; D is unresolved. Germline V gene lookup returns CDR1 SQVTM and CDR2 ANQGSEA. V gave up 1 base and J gave up 4 bases, with 15 bases separating them. The CDR3 consists of 15 residues. The CDR3 protein is CSVEGVATRADTQYF. The CDR3 DNA is TGCAGCGTTGAAGGTGTCGCAACCCGGGCAGATACGCAGTATTTT.

The gene calls are TRBV2 and TRBJ2-1; D is possibly TRBD1 or TRBD2 (6 bases each). The CDR3 covers 14 residues. Trimming stripped 6 bases from V and 7 bases from J, with 16 bases between. Germline V gene lookup returns CDR1 SNHLY and CDR2 FYNNEI. Written as DNA, the CDR3 is TGTGCCAGCAGAGGGGGGCTAGCGAGGAATGAGCAGTTCTTC. Protein sequence: CASRGGLARNEQFF.

The chain employs TRBV25-1 and TRBJ2-5; 7 nucleotides align to TRBD2. The CDR3 is 16 amino acids. From germline, CDR1 is MGHDK and CDR2 SYGVNS. After removal of 2 bases from V and 3 bases from J, the junction contained 9 bases not matched to a gene. The CDR3 sequence is CASSENRAGLKETQYF. The CDR3 DNA reads TGTGCCAGCAGTGAAAACAGAGCGGGATTAAAAGAGACCCAGTACTTC.

In this sample, this clonotype turned up many times. The gene calls are TRBV7-3 and TRBJ2-1; 7 nucleotides align to TRBD1. Trimming removed 5 bases from V and 4 bases from J; junction bases left unmatched: 2. Germline CDR1 SGHTA, CDR2 FQGTGA. The CDR3 has 13 residues. CDR3 DNA sequence: TGTGCCAGCAGCCCGGGACAGTACAATGAGCAGTTCTTC. This codes for CASSPGQYNEQFF.

V is TRBV5-1 and J is TRBJ2-3; TRBD2 matches 12 bases. The CDR3 runs to 17 residues. The germline CDR1 and CDR2 sequences are SGHRS and YFSETQ. The junction had 6 bases not matched to a gene; V was cut back by 0 bases and J by 4 bases. The CDR3 loop is CASSLGPSGRAPDTQYF. CDR3 bases: TGCGCCAGCAGCTTGGGACCTAGCGGGAGGGCCCCAGATACGCAGTATTTT.

The chain has TRBV9 and TRBJ2-1, with a tentative D call TRBD2 (5 bases). This CDR3 is built from 15 residues. Trimming stripped 4 bases from V and 1 base from J, with 12 bases between. Germline-derived CDR1 and CDR2 are SGDLS and YYNGEE. The CDR3: CASSPIGGSYNEQFF. The CDR3 bases are TGTGCCAGCAGCCCCATCGGAGGTTCCTACAATGAGCAGTTCTTC.

The V gene is TRBV6-5, the J gene TRBJ1-2, with D possibly TRBD1 on 6 matching bases. CDR1 and CDR2 from the germline V gene are MNHEY and SVGAGI. This CDR3 spans 15 amino acids. With 6 bases removed from V and 2 bases from J, the gap between germline ends came to 16 bases. The CDR3 here is CASSPYVGQNYGYTF. In nucleotides, the CDR3 is TGTGCCAGCAGCCCTTACGTCGGACAGAACTATGGCTACACCTTC.

The chain combines TRBV25-1 with TRBJ1-1, with D possibly TRBD1 on 6 matching bases. Germline CDR1 and CDR2: MGHDK and SYGVNS. The CDR3 extends over 14 amino acids. Trimming removed 7 bases at V and 1 base at J, with 13 bases between. The CDR3 reads CASKLTGRNTEAFF. CDR3 bases: TGTGCCAGCAAGCTTACAGGGCGGAACACTGAAGCTTTCTTT.